The 4 T cell receptor beta chains reported below all come from one sample, sequenced in a study of early T cells in non-severe SARS-CoV-2 infection. From the 5' RACE reads, TCRdb called clonotypes with MiXCR, one entry per CDR3 protein. The sample holds under 85,000 distinct CDR3 sequences, around 13% seen once. Sequencing was carried out using whole blood. The receptors shown here come from an adult who was a healthcare worker with PCR-confirmed SARS-CoV-2 infection or an uninfected control (not recorded which).

The V and J genes are TRBV7-2 and TRBJ2-5, with 7 bases lining up with TRBD1. Germline CDR1 is SGHTA and CDR2 is FQGNSA. V was pared by 5 bases and J by 2 bases, with 5 bases of the junction left unmatched. The CDR3 has 14 residues. The CDR3 region is CASSANRGQETQYF. CDR3 in DNA: TGTGCCAGCAGCGCGAACAGGGGTCAAGAGACCCAGTACTTC.

The rearrangement uses TRBV27 and TRBJ1-1, with no clear D. Looked up from germline, CDR1 is MNHEY and CDR2 is SMNVEV (reference sequence). The CDR3 extends over 16 amino acids. V lost 0 bases and J lost 7, with 18 bases in between. The CDR3 region is CASSLSPRAHFLEAFF. The DNA for the CDR3 is TGTGCCAGCAGTTTATCCCCTCGTGCTCATTTCCTTGAAGCTTTCTTT.

This rearrangement joins TRBV29-1 to TRBJ2-3, with D maybe TRBD2 (5 bases). The CDR3 has 12 residues. Germline CDR1 SQVTM, CDR2 ANQGSEA. The V end lost 5 bases, the J end lost 8 bases, and 14 bases lay between the germline ends. CDR3 coding DNA: TGCAGCGTTCCACGGACTCGAGTTACGCAGTATTTT. This translates into CSVPRTRVTQYF.

This clonotype was seen just once. The chain carries TRBV3-1 and TRBJ2-3, with D possibly TRBD2 on 6 matching bases. Germline values: CDR1 LGHDT, CDR2 YNNKEL (reference sequence). The CDR3 consists of 14 residues. The V end was cut by 7 bases, the J end by 6 bases, with 17 bases between. The CDR3 DNA reads TGTGCCAGCACCCATAGCGGAAGACGTGATACGCAGTATTTT. It specifies CASTHSGRRDTQYF.